This T cell receptor (beta chain) was documented in a study of T cell repertoires in cytomegalovirus infection. Study details: Public TCR beta signatures indicated both CMV infection and matching HLA type. General observations from the study: The ex vivo response was dominated by HLA-C-restricted CMV-specific TCR beta clonotypes.

Using its own MiXCR run on the reads, TCRdb lists one record per CDR3 protein. In the table there are around 330,000 distinct CDR3 sequences, 15% to 20% of which are singletons. On this clonotype: What it recognizes is unknown.

Looked up from germline, CDR1 is SGHKS and CDR2 is YYEKEE (reference sequence). CDR3 length: 15 residues. Trimming removed 5 bases from V and 2 bases from J; junction bases left unmatched: 8. This receptor was obtained from a human donor in good health (CMV status not recorded). Some clones in this sample may be carry-over from other donors' samples. Sequencing used PBMCs. The chain carries TRBV5-5 and TRBJ2-7, with 9 positions matching TRBD1. The CDR3 loop reads CASRLGTGITYEQYF. The DNA for the CDR3 is TGTGCCAGCAGACTAGGGACAGGGATTACCTACGAGCAGTACTTC.